Reported below is one TCR beta chain. The CDR3 has 15 amino acids. Trimming took off 3 bases at V and 4 bases at J, with 16 bases between the two ends. CDR1 and CDR2 from the germline V gene are LNHDA and SQIVND (reference sequence). The entry originates in a study of blood T cell repertoires in COVID-19. As for the study in general: Sample material is recorded as cDNA or gDNA derived from T cells, B-cell-depleted T cells, or PBMCs.

Sequencing was performed with immunoSEQ multiplex PCR; in TCRdb, only in-frame clones are kept and a portion is missing. Of 200,000 to 250,000 clones listed, approximately 80% were seen once; the top ten hold around 8.8%. Ages ranged from roughly 18 to 100 years, with residence in around 24 US areas. Grouping used clinical history reported by participants in a survey and questionnaire. Two negative PCRs, clearance, or symptom resolution had been documented for recovered Cohort 3 donors. V gene TRBV19 combines with J gene TRBJ2-7, with D possibly TRBD1 on 5 matching bases. Sample: PBMCs or T cells enriched from blood (not recorded which). The source is a man aged 35 to 55 who had recovered from COVID-19. The CDR3 sequence is CASSITPQGTYEQYF. The CDR3 nucleotides read TGTGCCAGTAGTATTACCCCCCAGGGCACTTACGAGCAGTACTTC. The whole variable domain, remainder taken from reference TRBV19 and TRBJ2-7, is DGGITQSPKYLFRKEGQNVTLSCEQNLNHDAMYWYRQDPGQGLRLIYYSQIVNDFQKGDIAEGYSVSREKKESFPLTVTSAQKNPTAFYLCASSITPQGTYEQYFGPGTRLTVT.